The rows below give T cell receptor beta chains drawn from one sample of a study of T cell responses to AZD1222 COVID-19 vaccine. Repertoires were generated with immunoSEQ multiplex PCR, while TCRdb's copy carries only in-frame clones and drops some. This table has some 150,000 clones, around 87% appearing once. Material: peripheral blood, obtained 28 days after the second AZD1222 dose. These receptors originate from an adult who received the AZD1222 COVID-19 vaccine. The CDR3 runs from the conserved cysteine through the conserved F or W. D genes are given only for firm matches. The size field is filled for only some rows; it gives once, few, many or a size class.

d_call	v_call	cdr3_length	j_call	clone_size	cdr3_nt	cdr3_aa
.	TRBV2	14	TRBJ1-3	.	TGTGCCAGCACCGCAGGGGTGTCTGGAAACACCATATATTTT	CASTAGVSGNTIYF
.	TRBV6-1	13	TRBJ1-3	.	TGTGCCAGCAGTGAACGCCCCGGGTACACCATATATTTT	CASSERPGYTIYF
.	TRBV6-5	15	TRBJ1-4	.	TGTGCCAGCAGTTACGGGTTGGGGAGGGATTCGAAGCAGTTTTTT	CASSYGLGRDSKQFF
.	TRBV20-1	14	TRBJ1-2	once	TGCAGTGCTAGTGTCGGCAGTTCCATCTATGGCTACACCTTC	CSASVGSSIYGYTF
TRBD1	TRBV7-9	17	TRBJ1-3	.	TGTGCCAGCAGCCCTCTAGACAGGGCCTCCTCTGGAAACACCATATATTTT	CASSPLDRASSGNTIYF
.	TRBV10-3	12	TRBJ2-1	.	TGTGCCATCAGTGAAGCCCGAGTAGAGCAGTTCTTC	CAISEARVEQFF
TRBD1	TRBV27	17	TRBJ1-4	.	TGTGCCAGCAGTCTACTTCCTCCGGGACAGGGCAATGAAAAACTGTTTTTT	CASSLLPPGQGNEKLFF
.	TRBV19	15	TRBJ1-3	few	TGTGCCAGTAAGCTGAGCTCTTCCCCTGGAAACACCATATATTTT	CASKLSSSPGNTIYF
.	TRBV3-1/TRBV3-2	15	TRBJ2-5	.	TGTGCCAGCAGCCAATTGGGTTGGCGAGGAGAGACCCAGTACTTC	CASSQLGWRGETQYF
TRBD1	TRBV5-4	13	TRBJ1-2	.	TGTGCCAGCAGATCCGGGACAGGGGTTGGCTACACCTTC	CASRSGTGVGYTF
.	TRBV29-1	12	TRBJ1-2	.	TGCAGCGTTGAGGTGGGAGTTTATGGCTACACCTTC	CSVEVGVYGYTF
TRBD1	TRBV4-2	18	TRBJ1-5	.	TGTGCCAGCAGCCACCAAGGCGGGGGGACAGGTAGCAATCAGCCCCAGCATTTT	CASSHQGGGTGSNQPQHF
.	TRBV19	13	TRBJ2-7	.	TGTGCCAGTAGTATGGACAACTCCTACGAGCAGTACTTC	CASSMDNSYEQYF
TRBD1	TRBV19	19	TRBJ1-3	.	TGTGCCAGTAGTGGAGCCTCGACAGGGAGCTTACTTATTGGAAACACCATATATTTT	CASSGASTGSLLIGNTIYF
.	TRBV7-2	14	TRBJ2-1	.	TGTGCCAGCAGCTTCTTCGAGGCCGACAATGAGCAGTTCTTC	CASSFFEADNEQFF
.	TRBV29-1	11	TRBJ1-1	.	TGCAGCGTTACGAGTGGGACTGAAGCTTTCTTT	CSVTSGTEAFF
TRBD2	TRBV4-1	16	TRBJ2-7	.	TGCGCCAGCAGCCAAGCGACTAGCGGGGGGGCCCGCGAGCAGTACTTC	CASSQATSGGAREQYF
.	TRBV3-1/TRBV3-2	15	TRBJ2-2	.	TGTGCCAGCAGCCCGCGGGCCATGAACACCGGGGAGCTGTTTTTT	CASSPRAMNTGELFF
.	TRBV7-9	15	TRBJ1-2	.	TGTGCCAGCATGCACACAGCGAGAGCTAACTATGGCTACACCTTC	CASMHTARANYGYTF
.	TRBV27	15	TRBJ1-1	few	TGTGCCAGCAGCCCAGGGCGGGGATTAAACACTGAAGCTTTCTTT	CASSPGRGLNTEAFF
.	TRBV18	13	TRBJ2-1	.	TGTGCCAGCTCGACAGGATCGAATAATGAGCAGTTCTTC	CASSTGSNNEQFF
TRBD2	TRBV7-2	17	TRBJ2-1	.	TGTGCCAGCAGTGCTAGCGGGGGGGCTGGGTCCTACAATGAGCAGTTCTTC	CASSASGGAGSYNEQFF
.	TRBV2	16	TRBJ2-4	.	TGTGCCAGCAGGACGGACCGGAACCTAGCCAAAAACATTCAGTACTTC	CASRTDRNLAKNIQYF
.	TRBV3-1/TRBV3-2	15	TRBJ1-5	.	TGTGCCAGCAGCCTCGGGGGGCCGGGCAATCAGCCCCAGCATTTT	CASSLGGPGNQPQHF
.	TRBV19	15	TRBJ1-3	.	TGTGCCAGTTCCTCGTGGCAGGGCTCTGGAAACACCATATATTTT	CASSSWQGSGNTIYF
.	TRBV2	15	TRBJ2-2	.	TGTGCCAGCAGTGATCTTAGAGGGAACACCGGGGAGCTGTTTTTT	CASSDLRGNTGELFF
TRBD2	TRBV7-9	16	TRBJ2-1	.	TGTGCCAGCAGCTCCCGACTAGCAGGACTCATTAATGAGCAGTTCTTC	CASSSRLAGLINEQFF
.	TRBV7-9	14	TRBJ2-3	.	TGTGCCAGCAGCCGAGCGGACAGCACAGATACGCAGTATTTT	CASSRADSTDTQYF
.	TRBV6-5	13	TRBJ1-1	.	TGTGCCAGCAGTTACCTATCTAACACTGAAGCTTTCTTT	CASSYLSNTEAFF
TRBD2	TRBV2	15	TRBJ2-5	.	TGTGCCAGCAGTGGGGGCGGGGGGAACCTAGAGACCCAGTACTTC	CASSGGGGNLETQYF
.	TRBV29-1	14	TRBJ2-7	.	TGCAGCGTTGTTCACCCCGCCGAGCCCTACGAGCAGTACTTC	CSVVHPAEPYEQYF
.	TRBV14	16	TRBJ1-6	.	TGTGCCAGCAGCCAAGATCAAAGGCCAACGGGTTCACCCCTCCACTTT	CASSQDQRPTGSPLHF
TRBD2	TRBV29-1	14	TRBJ2-5	.	TGCAGCGTTGCTGTGTCTAGCGGGGAAGAGACCCAGTACTTC	CSVAVSSGEETQYF
.	TRBV11-3	13	TRBJ1-1	once	TGTGCCAGCAGCTTAAATGGTAACACTGAAGCTTTCTTT	CASSLNGNTEAFF
TRBD1	TRBV27	15	TRBJ1-5	once	TGTGCCAGCAAGGGGACAGGGCTTGAGTCTCAGCCCCAGCATTTT	CASKGTGLESQPQHF
.	TRBV19	14	TRBJ2-7	.	TGTGCCAGTAGTCCGGGGTCTCCGTTCCGGGAGCAGTACTTC	CASSPGSPFREQYF
.	TRBV7-8	14	TRBJ2-5	.	TGTGCCAGCACCCAGGGGGGGGAGGAGGAGACCCAGTACTTC	CASTQGGEEETQYF
.	TRBV10-1	14	TRBJ2-1	.	TGCGCCAGCAGTGAGTCGCTGGGGCGCCGAGGGCAGTTCTTC	CASSESLGRRGQFF
.	TRBV27	12	TRBJ2-3	few	TGTGCCAGCAGTCGGCCGGGAGATACGCAGTATTTT	CASSRPGDTQYF
.	TRBV12-5	12	TRBJ2-3	.	TGTGCTAGTGGCCCTAGCACAGATACGCAGTATTTT	CASGPSTDTQYF
.	TRBV30	14	TRBJ2-3	.	TGTGCCTGGAGTGTACGAGGGGACTTCGTTACGCAGTATTTT	CAWSVRGDFVTQYF